Sequencing of this T cell receptor beta chain was carried out in a study of CD8+CD57+ T cells in acquired aplastic anemia. The CDR3 runs 17 residues. CDR1 is DFQATT and CDR2 is SNEGSKA in the germline V gene (reference sequence). Unmatched junction bases numbered 13, after V lost 6 bases and J lost 1 base. Sequencing was done on patients that had shown CD8+CD57+ cell expansion by flow cytometry. Investigators profiled TCR beta VDJ and CDR3 from genomic DNA template. Each CDR3 protein is one row after TCRdb ran MiXCR on the reads. This sample has about 200,000 distinct CDR3 sequences; 40% to 60% occur once, and the top ten carry 15% to 20%. In this sample, this clonotype turned up many times.

This chain uses TRBV20-1 with TRBJ2-3; TRBD2 agrees at 10 bases. The sample taken for sequencing was sorted CD4+, CD8+, or CD8+CD57+ T cells (not recorded which) from PBMCs. The receptor was isolated from a human donor with aplastic anemia. CDR3 sequence reads: CSAPNSGGAGGTDTQYF. Here the CDR3 DNA reads TGCAGTGCACCCAACAGCGGGGGGGCCGGGGGCACAGATACGCAGTATTTT.